Described below is a single TCR beta chain sequence and its context. Its specificity is unknown. The CDR3 extends over 16 amino acids. Trimming pared 3 bases from V and 0 bases from J, leaving 13 bases between. The germline V gene has CDR1 SGHKS and CDR2 YYEKEE (reference sequence). The data belong to a study of graft-versus-host responses after intestinal transplantation. Study-wide context: Recipients had multivisceral, liver-intestinal, or isolated intestinal transplants. For 2 to 4 years after anti-thymocyte globulin induction, all recipients took tacrolimus and steroids. Findings of the study overall: With peak circulating GvH clone levels came an association with early post-transplant HvG declines.

The method was immunoSEQ multiplex PCR; TCRdb's version includes in-frame clones alone and lacks a portion of them. The repertoire has under 150,000 clones, approximately 95% of them found once; the top ten carry roughly 3%. Sequences were derived from unstimulated CD8+ T cells sorted from spleen or lymph node cells, sampled before intestinal transplant. This chain joins TRBV5-5 and TRBJ1-3, with a weak D call TRBD1 (5 bases). The clonotype originates from a human donor who received an intestinal transplant. CDR3 region: CASSSTTGYSGNTIYF. CDR3 in DNA: TGTGCCAGCAGCTCCACAACAGGTTACTCTGGAAACACCATATATTTT.